Presented here are 32 T cell receptor beta chains from one specimen sequenced in a study of CXCR3-negative and CXCR3-positive naive CD8 T cells. The libraries of TRB cDNA were constructed through 5' RACE using UMI labels. For each CDR3 protein, TCRdb gives one entry from its re-call of the 5' RACE reads, without DNA. The listing records about 56,000 distinct CDR3 sequences. The source material was memory CD8+ T cells from blood. These receptors originate from a human donor in good health. Some clones in this sample may be carry-over from other donors' samples.

The chain uses TRBV7-9 and TRBJ2-2; without DNA, the TCRdb call of TRBD1 cannot be checked. CDR3 size: 14 residues. Per germline, CDR1 SEHNR and CDR2 FQNEAQ (reference sequence). The CDR3 protein is CASSPPPLTGELFF.

This chain joins TRBV5-1 and TRBJ2-3. Per germline, CDR1 SGHRS and CDR2 YFSETQ. The CDR3 contains 14 residues. The CDR3 region is CASSLGDGTDTQYF.

The chain joins TRBV7-9 to TRBJ1-4. Germline V gives CDR1 SEHNR, CDR2 FQNEAQ (reference sequence). CDR3 size: 14 residues. CDR3 in amino acids: CASSLAGPSEKLFF.

The gene calls are TRBV3-1 and TRBJ2-7; lacking DNA, the TRBD2 call made by TCRdb goes unchecked. The CDR3 spans 16 residues. Germline lookup yields CDR1 LGHDT and CDR2 YNNKEL (reference sequence). The CDR3 is CASSPRQVPISYEQYF.

This chain joins TRBV7-9 and TRBJ2-2; as DNA is missing, the TRBD1 call by TCRdb cannot be tested. Germline CDR1 SEHNR, CDR2 FQNEAQ (reference sequence). The CDR3 extends over 15 amino acids. CDR3 loop: CASSFHDGGAGELFF.

The rearrangement links TRBV12-3 or TRBV12-4 to TRBJ2-7; as DNA is missing, the TRBD1 call by TCRdb cannot be tested. The CDR3 spans 15 residues. The CDR3 protein is CASSFGTGFVYEQYF.

The V call is TRBV6-5, the J call TRBJ1-2; TCRdb gives TRBD1 as the D gene, but with no DNA this cannot be confirmed. CDR1 is MNHEY, CDR2 SVGAGI, per germline. This CDR3 has 14 amino acids. This chain's CDR3 is CASNPQAGGGGYTF.

The gene calls are TRBV28 and TRBJ1-1; TCRdb's assignment of TRBD1 cannot be checked, as there is no DNA. The CDR3 covers 16 residues. Germline loops: CDR1 MDHEN, CDR2 SYDVKM. The CDR3 spells CASTPLLKGRTDEAFF.

The chain combines TRBV5-1 with TRBJ2-7; the TCRdb call, TRBD1, lacks DNA for checking. Germline values: CDR1 SGHRS, CDR2 YFSETQ. The CDR3 consists of 15 residues. CDR3 sequence reads: CASSLGRDRGYEQYF.

The V call is TRBV29-1, the J call TRBJ2-1; TCRdb returns TRBD2, unconfirmable since there is no DNA. Germline CDR1 is SQVTM and CDR2 is ANQGSEA. This CDR3 is built from 13 residues. CDR3 residues: CSVVLAGFNEQFF.

The genes are TRBV12-3 or TRBV12-4 and TRBJ2-7; TCRdb returns TRBD1, unconfirmable since there is no DNA. CDR3 length: 13 amino acids. The CDR3 reads CASRSRSSCEQYF.

This rearrangement joins TRBV10-2 to TRBJ2-5; TCRdb's D gene call, TRBD2, goes unchecked for lack of DNA. CDR3 size: 14 residues. In germline, CDR1 is WSHSY, CDR2 SAAADI. The CDR3 sequence: CASSPGDSGIFQYF.

This chain connects TRBV5-1 to TRBJ2-7; no DNA is available, so the TRBD1 call from TCRdb remains unchecked. The germline V gene has CDR1 SGHRS and CDR2 YFSETQ. This CDR3 contains 13 residues. The CDR3 sequence: CASAALVSYEQYF.

The chain uses TRBV2 and TRBJ1-1. The CDR3 consists of 14 residues. The germline gives CDR1 SNHLY, CDR2 FYNNEI. CDR3 protein: CASSVAVMNTEAFF. The full variable domain, rest sourced from reference TRBV2 and TRBJ1-1, is EPEVTQTPSHQVTQMGQEVILRCVPISNHLYFYWYRQILGQKVEFLVSFYNNEISEKSEIFDDQFSVERPDGSNFTLKIRSTKLEDSAMYFCASSVAVMNTEAFFGQGTRLTVV.

The V call is TRBV7-2, the J call TRBJ2-7. Germline V gene sequence: CDR1 SGHTA, CDR2 FQGNSA. This CDR3 has 12 residues. This CDR3 reads CASSLTDYEQYF.

The chain's CDR3 is CASNDARVSVNIQYF. The chain is built from TRBV7-9 and TRBJ2-4; TCRdb proposes TRBD1, but this gene call is untestable without DNA. In germline, CDR1 is SEHNR, CDR2 FQNEAQ (reference sequence). This CDR3 region has 15 residues.

The rearrangement uses TRBV29-1 and TRBJ2-1; TCRdb reports TRBD1, a call that lacks DNA to check it against. The CDR3 runs 12 residues. Germline CDR1 reads SQVTM; CDR2 reads ANQGSEA. CDR3 sequence: CSVRTRPNEQFF.

The J gene is TRBJ2-3, the V gene TRBV12-3 or TRBV12-4. This CDR3 has 14 residues. CDR3 region: CASSLVGSPDTQYF.

The rearrangement joins TRBV29-1 to TRBJ2-2; TCRdb designates TRBD1, a call that cannot be tested without DNA. The CDR3 extends over 14 amino acids. CDR1 and CDR2 from the germline V gene are SQVTM and ANQGSEA. The CDR3 sequence: CSGQGPYNTGELFF.

The rearrangement joins TRBV28 to TRBJ2-7; the D call from TCRdb, TRBD1, cannot be confirmed without DNA. The CDR3 is 13 amino acids. CDR1 and CDR2 from the germline V gene are MDHEN and SYDVKM. This CDR3 is CASSSPWGGEQYF. Full variable domain (outside the CDR3, taken from reference TRBV28 and TRBJ2-7): DVKVTQSSRYLVKRTGEKVFLECVQDMDHENMFWYRQDPGLGLRLIYFSYDVKMKEKGDIPEGYSVSREKKERFSLILESASTNQTSMYLCASSSPWGGEQYFGPGTRLTVT.

The genes are TRBV5-1 and TRBJ1-2; TCRdb selects TRBD1, and the lack of DNA leaves this call unchecked. CDR1 is SGHRS, CDR2 YFSETQ, per germline. The CDR3 runs to 17 residues. Here the CDR3 reads CASSTGTGNDLADGYTF. Looking up the rest from reference TRBV5-1 and TRBJ1-2 gives the full variable domain: KAGVTQTPRYLIKTRGQQVTLSCSPISGHRSVSWYQQTPGQGLQFLFEYFSETQRNKGNFPGRFSGRQFSNSRSEMNVSTLELGDSALYLCASSTGTGNDLADGYTFGSGTRLTVV.

The rearrangement uses TRBV29-1 and TRBJ2-2; the TCRdb D gene call, TRBD1, has no DNA to confirm it. The CDR3 is 16 amino acids. The germline V gene encodes CDR1 SQVTM and CDR2 ANQGSEA. The CDR3 sequence is CSVLDSDRGLIGELFF.

The gene calls are TRBV29-1 and TRBJ2-3; the TRBD2 assignment by TCRdb is unverifiable without DNA. Germline values: CDR1 SQVTM, CDR2 ANQGSEA. The CDR3 has 18 amino acids. CDR3 region: CSVAPSSVVAGGTDTQYF.

This chain uses TRBV6-4 with TRBJ2-3; the D call from TCRdb, TRBD1, cannot be confirmed without DNA. CDR1 is MRHNA, CDR2 SNTAGT, per germline. The CDR3 totals 16 residues. The CDR3 region is CASSDSSGGSTDTQYF.

The gene calls are TRBV20-1 and TRBJ1-1. CDR1 is DFQATT and CDR2 is SNEGSKA in the germline V gene (reference sequence). The CDR3 runs to 14 residues. Here the CDR3 reads CSAQTPGIWTEAFF.

The V gene is TRBV7-8, the J gene TRBJ2-2. Per germline, CDR1 SGHVS and CDR2 FQNEAQ. The CDR3 has 15 residues. This CDR3 reads CASSFSSMVAGELFF.

The genes are TRBV7-8 and TRBJ2-1; TCRdb's D gene call, TRBD1, goes unchecked for lack of DNA. In germline, CDR1 is SGHVS, CDR2 FQNEAQ. The CDR3 spans 15 residues. The CDR3 region is CASSFGGATRNEQFF.

The chain couples TRBV7-8 to TRBJ2-2. CDR1 is SGHVS, CDR2 FQNEAQ, per germline. The CDR3 covers 13 residues. CDR3: CASSLADVSELFF.

In terms of frequency, this clonotype is large. This chain uses TRBV10-1 with TRBJ1-2; TCRdb's assignment of TRBD1 cannot be checked, as there is no DNA. Germline V lookup: CDR1 WNHNN, CDR2 SYGVQD (reference sequence). There are 15 residues in the CDR3. CDR3 sequence reads: CASSARGPANYGYTF.

The rearrangement uses TRBV5-5 and TRBJ2-7; the D gene TCRdb calls, TRBD1, cannot be checked with no DNA. The CDR3 is 16 residues long. CDR1 and CDR2 (germline): SGHKS, YYEKEE (reference sequence). The CDR3 spells CASSGGWQGAYYEQYF.

The V and J genes are TRBV29-1 and TRBJ2-6. CDR3 length: 15 residues. CDR1 and CDR2 from the germline V gene are SQVTM and ANQGSEA. The CDR3 region is CSVEEGWGGANVLTF.

The genes are TRBV6-2 or TRBV6-3 and TRBJ2-7. The germline gives CDR1 MNHEY, CDR2 SVGEGT. The length of the CDR3 is 13 residues. This CDR3 is CASIQRLSYEQYF.